The clone carrying this T cell receptor beta chain has a handful of counts. Its antigen is still unknown. 60 Vbeta and 13 Jbeta primers were used in PCR. The table came from immunoSEQ multiplex PCR; TCRdb's copy has only in-frame clones and leaves some out. Among roughly 120,000 clones listed, 73% were seen once. V lost 6 bases and J lost 9, with 12 bases in between. CDR1 and CDR2 (germline): MNHEY, SVGAGI. The CDR3 consists of 13 residues. The sample comes from a study of cytomegalovirus exposure and HLA in healthy donors. General observations from the study: The authors listed 150 or so TCR beta chains as cytomegalovirus-associated. With later analysis, a missense DCLRE1C variant became linked to TCR beta V- and J-gene trimming. HLA restriction was apparent for most CMV-associated TCR beta chains in a later analysis.

V usage is TRBV6-5 and J usage is TRBJ1-6; D is ambiguous. The origin of this receptor is a man aged 55-75 years in good health and CMV-seropositive. The sample taken for sequencing was PBMCs. The CDR3 coding sequence is TGTGCCAGCAGACCCAGGCGTACTTCACCCCTCCACTTT. The encoded protein is CASRPRRTSPLHF.